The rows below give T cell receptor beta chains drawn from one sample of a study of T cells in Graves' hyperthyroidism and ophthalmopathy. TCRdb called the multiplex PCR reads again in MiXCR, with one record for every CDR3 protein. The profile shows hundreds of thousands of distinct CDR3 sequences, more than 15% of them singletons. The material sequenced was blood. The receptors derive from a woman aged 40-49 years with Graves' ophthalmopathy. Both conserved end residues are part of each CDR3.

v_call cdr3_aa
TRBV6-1 CASSADRAGGPRYEQYF
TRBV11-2 CASSLAPVSGHIQYF
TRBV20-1 CSAPLPSDTQYF
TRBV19 CASSISSGSTDTQYF
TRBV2 CASMPDTSQTQYF
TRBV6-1 CAGRRTGERPQHF
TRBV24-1 CATSPGQGGSYEQYF
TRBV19 CASSMWGSRGYAF
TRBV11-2 CASSGAPLGLEQYF
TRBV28 CASIFQGFGNQPQHF
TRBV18 CASSPFVVRRGDTEAFF
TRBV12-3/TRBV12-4 CASSMDGAANTEAFF
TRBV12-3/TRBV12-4 CASSDPGLRGNTIYF
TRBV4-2 CASSQDMQNYGYTF
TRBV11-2 CASSFFGSGGAYEQYF
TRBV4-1 CASSQDSGTVTNEKLFF
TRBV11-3 CASSLGASGSDTQYF
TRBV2 CASRDRGGYGYTF
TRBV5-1 CASSLAGTVGGETQYF
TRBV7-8 CASSLAGAYNSPLHF
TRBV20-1 CSARVDTKGEKLFF
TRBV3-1 CASSQGRQDLSGANVLTF
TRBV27 CASTLALGAQNTEAFF
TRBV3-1 CASSQLGNQETQYF
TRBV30 CAWSDRDFSQPQHF
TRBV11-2 CASSLVNSPLHF
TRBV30 CAWSRQGNSPLHF
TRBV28 CASSFDRAGTDTQYF
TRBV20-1 CSASPDIPYEQYF
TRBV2 CASSDVRLLDIQYF
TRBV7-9 CASSHYGQLEEQFF
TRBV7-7 CASSAQARNEQFF
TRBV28 CASSLFPGQSHEQFF
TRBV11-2 CASSLEMGGERTDTQYF
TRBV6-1 CASRPGTGDAYGYTF
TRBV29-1 CSVPGGTPANEQFF
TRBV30 CAWSVGEGPYNEQFF
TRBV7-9 CASSPGSHFVEQFF
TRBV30 CAWSVKGVNMNTEAFF
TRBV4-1 CASSPAANSYTF
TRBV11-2 CASSPRGSGTRTDTQYF
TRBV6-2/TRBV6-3 CASSDGRPGPVNSPLHF
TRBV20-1 CSGFSGGYNEQFF
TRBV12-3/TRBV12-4 CASSGQPGSDTQYF
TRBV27 CASSSPQRQGYNEQFF
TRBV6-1 CASSAPGREAGGWFF
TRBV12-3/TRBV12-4 CASTPTGDTDTQYF
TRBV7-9 CASSPPVVGTSGSSYNEQFF
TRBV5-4 CASSLWVGGGTDTQYF
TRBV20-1 CSARGKTGTGLGEQYF
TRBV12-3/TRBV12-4 CASSLDGRTSYEQYF